A selection of T cell receptor beta chains follows, all from one sample in a study of CD8+CD57+ T cells in acquired aplastic anemia. TCRdb processed the reads anew with MiXCR; each CDR3 protein has one entry. Of about 180,000 distinct CDR3 sequences detected, nearly 65% appear once; the ten largest clones hold more than 40%. Sequencing input: sorted CD4+, CD8+, or CD8+CD57+ T cells (not recorded which) from PBMCs. The receptors originated from a human donor with aplastic anemia. Each CDR3 is given with its conserved first and last residue. The D gene is left open where the match is weak. Not every row has a clone size; where given, it reads once, few, many or a size class.

size: -; V: TRBV15; J: TRBJ1-6; D: TRBD1; CDR3: CATSDEGRRGQYSPLHF; DNA: TGTGCCACCAGCGACGAAGGACGCAGGGGGCAATATTCACCCCTCCACTTT
size: few; V: TRBV30; J: TRBJ2-2; D: -; CDR3: CAWSRGAGELFF; DNA: TGTGCCTGGAGCAGGGGGGCCGGGGAGCTGTTTTTT
size: -; V: TRBV19; J: TRBJ2-1; D: TRBD1; CDR3: CASSDRDRGNNEQFF; DNA: TGTGCCAGTAGTGACCGGGACAGGGGAAACAATGAGCAGTTCTTC
size: many; V: TRBV19; J: TRBJ1-4; D: -; CDR3: CASSSGTNEEKLFF; DNA: TGTGCCAGTAGTTCCGGGACAAACGAGGAAAAACTGTTTTTT
size: -; V: TRBV7-3; J: TRBJ2-7; D: -; CDR3: CASSSDTFPGEQYF; DNA: TGTGCCAGCAGCTCGGACACCTTTCCGGGGGAGCAGTACTTC
size: many; V: TRBV10-3; J: TRBJ2-7; D: -; CDR3: CAIRGRQDSYEQYF; DNA: TGTGCCATCAGGGGACGGCAGGACTCCTACGAGCAGTACTTC
size: -; V: TRBV29-1; J: TRBJ2-1; D: TRBD2; CDR3: CSVEDIAGGPNEQFF; DNA: TGCAGCGTTGAAGATATTGCGGGAGGGCCCAATGAGCAGTTCTTC
size: -; V: TRBV20-1; J: TRBJ2-1; D: TRBD1; CDR3: CSAGDRGQFF; DNA: TGCAGTGCCGGGGACAGGGGGCAGTTCTTC
size: -; V: TRBV20-1; J: TRBJ1-2; D: -; CDR3: CSAPQGNYGYTF; DNA: TGCAGTGCTCCACAGGGAAACTATGGCTACACCTTC
size: -; V: TRBV5-1; J: TRBJ2-1; D: -; CDR3: CASSIPGFWNEQFF; DNA: TGCGCCAGCAGCATACCGGGTTTTTGGAATGAGCAGTTCTTC
size: once; V: TRBV7-2; J: TRBJ1-1; D: -; CDR3: CASSQMLGAFF; DNA: TGTGCCAGCAGCCAAATGTTGGGTGCTTTCTTC
size: few; V: TRBV7-2; J: TRBJ1-6; D: -; CDR3: CASSSRDGNSPLHF; DNA: TGTGCCAGCAGTTCCCGGGACGGAAATTCACCCCTCCACTTT
size: many; V: TRBV19; J: TRBJ2-5; D: TRBD2; CDR3: CASSSDTGTSGQETQYF; DNA: TGTGCCAGTAGTAGCGATACCGGGACTAGCGGCCAAGAGACCCAGTACTTC
size: -; V: TRBV12-3/TRBV12-4; J: TRBJ1-1; D: -; CDR3: CASSLSAGRVLDTEAFF; DNA: TGTGCCAGCAGTTTATCCGCAGGGAGAGTGTTAGACACTGAAGCTTTCTTT
size: -; V: TRBV10-3; J: TRBJ1-2; D: -; CDR3: CAISEDRNYGYTF; DNA: TGTGCCATCAGTGAAGACAGAAACTATGGCTACACCTTC
size: -; V: TRBV2; J: TRBJ2-2; D: TRBD2; CDR3: CASRGLKSNTGELFF; DNA: TGTGCCAGCAGGGGACTAAAAAGTAACACCGGGGAGCTGTTTTTT
size: -; V: TRBV2; J: TRBJ1-5; D: -; CDR3: CASKEGWSNQPQHF; DNA: TGTGCCAGCAAGGAAGGGTGGAGCAATCAGCCCCAGCATTTT
size: -; V: TRBV24-1; J: TRBJ2-7; D: -; CDR3: CATSDFPPGEQYF; DNA: TGTGCCACCAGTGATTTTCCCCCCGGGGAGCAGTACTTC
size: many; V: TRBV6-5; J: TRBJ1-5; D: TRBD1; CDR3: CASRRTGGNQPQHF; DNA: TGTGCCAGCAGGAGGACAGGGGGCAATCAGCCCCAGCATTTT
size: many; V: TRBV7-8; J: TRBJ2-7; D: TRBD1; CDR3: CASSSPGTGYEQYF; DNA: TGTGCCAGCAGCTCCCCCGGGACAGGCTACGAGCAGTACTTC
size: -; V: TRBV24-1; J: TRBJ2-7; D: TRBD1; CDR3: CATGTGALGEQYF; DNA: TGTGCCACCGGGACAGGGGCCCTCGGTGAGCAGTACTTC
size: -; V: TRBV2; J: TRBJ1-4; D: TRBD1; CDR3: CASSVRDRENEKLFF; DNA: TGTGCCAGCAGTGTGAGGGACAGGGAGAATGAAAAACTGTTTTTT
size: many; V: TRBV19; J: TRBJ2-1; D: -; CDR3: CASSISQQGISYNEQFF; DNA: TGTGCCAGTAGTATATCCCAGCAGGGTATCTCCTACAATGAGCAGTTCTTC
size: -; V: TRBV19; J: TRBJ1-1; D: TRBD1; CDR3: CASSIRGTGAEAFF; DNA: TGTGCCAGTAGTATCAGGGGGACAGGTGCTGAAGCTTTCTTT
size: -; V: TRBV12-3/TRBV12-4; J: TRBJ2-1; D: -; CDR3: CASIQGTLGEQFF; DNA: TGTGCCAGCATTCAGGGGACACTCGGTGAGCAGTTCTTC
size: -; V: TRBV20-1; J: TRBJ2-7; D: -; CDR3: CSARDLGGNEQYF; DNA: TGCAGTGCTAGAGATCTTGGGGGGAACGAGCAGTACTTC
size: few; V: TRBV2; J: TRBJ2-5; D: -; CDR3: CASSLQGVETQYF; DNA: TGTGCCAGCAGTCTGCAGGGTGTAGAGACCCAGTACTTC
size: few; V: TRBV7-9; J: TRBJ2-7; D: TRBD1; CDR3: CASSFRTGSSEQYF; DNA: TGTGCCAGCAGCTTTCGGACAGGTTCTAGCGAGCAGTACTTC
size: -; V: TRBV7-3; J: TRBJ1-2; D: TRBD1; CDR3: CASSSGQGTGGYTF; DNA: TGTGCCAGCAGCTCGGGACAGGGAACTGGTGGCTACACCTTC
size: -; V: TRBV28; J: TRBJ2-7; D: -; CDR3: CASSSLRQGSSYEQYF; DNA: TGTGCCAGCAGTTCGCTTCGTCAGGGGAGCTCCTACGAGCAGTACTTC
size: many; V: TRBV2; J: TRBJ2-3; D: -; CDR3: CASTGSTDTQYF; DNA: TGTGCCAGCACAGGTAGCACAGATACGCAGTATTTT
size: -; V: TRBV4-3; J: TRBJ2-2; D: -; CDR3: CASSQDSANTGELFF; DNA: TGCGCCAGCAGCCAAGACAGCGCGAACACCGGGGAGCTGTTTTTT
size: -; V: TRBV10-3; J: TRBJ2-7; D: -; CDR3: CAISDALEQYF; DNA: TGTGCCATCAGTGACGCCCTCGAGCAGTACTTC
size: -; V: TRBV7-8; J: TRBJ2-7; D: -; CDR3: CASSLERDPNYEQYF; DNA: TGTGCCAGCAGCTTAGAGAGGGACCCTAACTACGAGCAGTACTTC
size: -; V: TRBV12-3/TRBV12-4; J: TRBJ2-7; D: -; CDR3: CASRGQGRYEQYF; DNA: TGTGCCAGCAGGGGGCAGGGTCGGTACGAGCAGTACTTC
size: -; V: TRBV7-3; J: TRBJ2-7; D: -; CDR3: CASSYQYSGEQYF; DNA: TGTGCCAGCAGCTACCAATACTCAGGCGAGCAGTACTTC
size: -; V: TRBV19; J: TRBJ2-1; D: TRBD2; CDR3: CASSPMRGSVNEQFF; DNA: TGTGCCAGTAGCCCGATGCGCGGGAGCGTCAATGAGCAGTTCTTC
size: once; V: TRBV9; J: TRBJ1-1; D: TRBD1; CDR3: CASSARQGGSTEAFF; DNA: TGTGCCAGCAGTGCCCGACAGGGTGGATCCACTGAAGCTTTCTTT
size: -; V: TRBV20-1; J: TRBJ2-7; D: TRBD2; CDR3: CSARDAVGGNYEQYF; DNA: TGCAGTGCTAGAGATGCGGTGGGGGGGAACTACGAGCAGTACTTC
size: -; V: TRBV15; J: TRBJ1-6; D: -; CDR3: CATSRGGRDNSPLHF; DNA: TGTGCCACCAGCAGAGGGGGACGGGATAATTCACCCCTCCACTTT